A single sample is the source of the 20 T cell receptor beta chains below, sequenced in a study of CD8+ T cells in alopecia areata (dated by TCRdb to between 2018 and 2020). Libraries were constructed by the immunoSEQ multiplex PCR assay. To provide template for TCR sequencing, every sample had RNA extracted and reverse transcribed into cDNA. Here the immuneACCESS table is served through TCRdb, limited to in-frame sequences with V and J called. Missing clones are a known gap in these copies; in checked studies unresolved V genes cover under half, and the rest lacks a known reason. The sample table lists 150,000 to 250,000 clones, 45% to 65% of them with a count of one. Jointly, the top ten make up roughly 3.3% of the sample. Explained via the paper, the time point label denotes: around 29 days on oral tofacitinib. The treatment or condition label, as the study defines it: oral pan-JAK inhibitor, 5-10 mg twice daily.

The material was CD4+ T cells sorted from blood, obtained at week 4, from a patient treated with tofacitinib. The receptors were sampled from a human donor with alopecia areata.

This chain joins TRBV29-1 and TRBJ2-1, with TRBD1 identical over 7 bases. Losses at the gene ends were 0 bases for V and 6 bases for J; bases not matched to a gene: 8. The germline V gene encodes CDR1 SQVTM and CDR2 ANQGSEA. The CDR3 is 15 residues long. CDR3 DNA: TGCAGCGTTGAAGATCCGACAGGGAGCTTCAATGAGCAGTTCTTC. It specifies CSVEDPTGSFNEQFF.

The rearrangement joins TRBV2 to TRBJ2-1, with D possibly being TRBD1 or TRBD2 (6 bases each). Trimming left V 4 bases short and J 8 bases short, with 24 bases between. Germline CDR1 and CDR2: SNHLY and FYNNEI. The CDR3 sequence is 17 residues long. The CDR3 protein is CASSVSLGAGGMDEQFF. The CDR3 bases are TGTGCCAGCAGTGTTTCTCTGGGGGCCGGGGGCATGGATGAGCAGTTCTTC.

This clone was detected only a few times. The CDR3, as DNA: TGTGCCAGCAGGGACAGGCTCCGGGAGGGACAGCCCCAGCATTTT. Its protein product is CASRDRLREGQPQHF. The V and J genes are TRBV2 and TRBJ1-5, with TRBD1 identical over 7 bases. Germline CDR1 reads SNHLY; CDR2 reads FYNNEI. The CDR3 runs to 15 residues. V shed 6 bases, J shed 7 bases, and the junction held 12 bases outside the gene matches.

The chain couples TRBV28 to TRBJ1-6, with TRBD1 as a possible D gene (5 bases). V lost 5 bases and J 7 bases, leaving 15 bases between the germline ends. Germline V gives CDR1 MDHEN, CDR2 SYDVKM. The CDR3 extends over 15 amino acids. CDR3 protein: CASSPNRGVNSPLHF. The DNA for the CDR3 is TGTGCCAGCAGTCCAAACCGGGGGGTAAATTCACCCCTCCACTTT.

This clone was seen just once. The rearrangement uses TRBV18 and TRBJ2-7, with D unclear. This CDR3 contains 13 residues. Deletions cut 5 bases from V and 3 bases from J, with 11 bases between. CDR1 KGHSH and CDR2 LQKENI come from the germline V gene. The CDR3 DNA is TGTGCCAGCTCATCCCAGGACGGCTACGAGCAGTACTTC. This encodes CASSSQDGYEQYF.

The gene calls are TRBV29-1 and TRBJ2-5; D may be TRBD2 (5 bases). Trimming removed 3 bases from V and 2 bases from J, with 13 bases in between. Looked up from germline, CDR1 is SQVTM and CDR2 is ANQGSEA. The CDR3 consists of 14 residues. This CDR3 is CSVEQRLHQETQYF. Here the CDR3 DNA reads TGCAGCGTTGAGCAGAGACTACATCAAGAGACCCAGTACTTC.

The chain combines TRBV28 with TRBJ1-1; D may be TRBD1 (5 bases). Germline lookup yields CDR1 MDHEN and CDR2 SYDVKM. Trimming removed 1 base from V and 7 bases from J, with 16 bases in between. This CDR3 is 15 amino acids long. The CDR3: CASSLLVGARGEAFF. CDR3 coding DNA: TGTGCCAGCAGTTTATTAGTAGGGGCGCGAGGTGAAGCTTTCTTT.

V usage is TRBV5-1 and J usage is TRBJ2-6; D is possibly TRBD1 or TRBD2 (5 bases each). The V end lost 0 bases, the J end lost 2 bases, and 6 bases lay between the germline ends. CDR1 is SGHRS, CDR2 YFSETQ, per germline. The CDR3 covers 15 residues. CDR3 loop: CASSLGGAGANVLTF. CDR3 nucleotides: TGCGCCAGCAGCTTGGGAGGGGCTGGGGCCAACGTCCTGACTTTC. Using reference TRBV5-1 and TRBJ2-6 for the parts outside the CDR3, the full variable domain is KAGVTQTPRYLIKTRGQQVTLSCSPISGHRSVSWYQQTPGQGLQFLFEYFSETQRNKGNFPGRFSGRQFSNSRSEMNVSTLELGDSALYLCASSLGGAGANVLTFGAGSRLTVL.

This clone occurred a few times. The CDR3 region is CASSFSGGAPNEQFF. As DNA, the CDR3 is TGTGCCAGCAGTTTTAGCGGGGGGGCCCCCAATGAGCAGTTCTTC. The chain links TRBV28 to TRBJ2-1; 11 bases line up with TRBD2. The CDR3 consists of 15 residues. V was clipped by 3 bases and J by 6 bases; unmatched bases: 4. Germline loops: CDR1 MDHEN, CDR2 SYDVKM.

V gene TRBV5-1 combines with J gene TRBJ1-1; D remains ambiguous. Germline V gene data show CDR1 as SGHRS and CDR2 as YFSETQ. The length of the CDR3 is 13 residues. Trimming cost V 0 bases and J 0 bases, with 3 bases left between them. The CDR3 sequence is CASSLVLNTEAFF. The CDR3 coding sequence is TGCGCCAGCAGCTTGGTCCTGAACACTGAAGCTTTCTTT.

In DNA, the CDR3 is TGCGCCAGCAGCCCAGGGCGTAGGGTCCCCTATGGCTACACCTTC. This codes for CASSPGRRVPYGYTF. This chain uses TRBV5-1 with TRBJ1-2, with D possibly TRBD1 on 5 matching bases. Trimming took 4 bases from V and 4 from J, leaving 17 bases between them. CDR3 length equals 15 residues. The germline CDR1 and CDR2 sequences are SGHRS and YFSETQ.

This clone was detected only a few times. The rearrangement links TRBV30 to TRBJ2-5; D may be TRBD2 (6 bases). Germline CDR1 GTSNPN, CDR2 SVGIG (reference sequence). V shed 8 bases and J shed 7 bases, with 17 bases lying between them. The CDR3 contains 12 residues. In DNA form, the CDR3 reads TGTGCCAGCCTTCAGGCGGGGCGGACCCAGTACTTC. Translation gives CASLQAGRTQYF.

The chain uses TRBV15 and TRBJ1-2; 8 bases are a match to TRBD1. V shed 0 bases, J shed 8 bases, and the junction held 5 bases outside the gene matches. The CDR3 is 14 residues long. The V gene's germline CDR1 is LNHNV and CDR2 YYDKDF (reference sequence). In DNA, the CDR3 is TGTGCCACCAGCAGAGACAGGGGGCGCGTCGGCTACACCTTC. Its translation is CATSRDRGRVGYTF. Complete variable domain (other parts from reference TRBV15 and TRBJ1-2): DAMVIQNPRYQVTQFGKPVTLSCSQTLNHNVMYWYQQKSSQAPKLLFHYYDKDFNNEADTPDNFQSRRPNTSFCFLDIRSPGLGDTAMYLCATSRDRGRVGYTFGSGTRLTVV.

The CDR3 DNA sequence: TGTGCCACCCGGACAGGGGTTACCGGGGAGCTGTTTTTT. It yields the protein CATRTGVTGELFF. The chain has TRBV15 and TRBJ2-2; TRBD1 matches 9 bases. The junction had 3 bases not matched to a gene; V was cut back by 8 bases and J by 5 bases. CDR1 is LNHNV and CDR2 is YYDKDF in the germline V gene (reference sequence). The CDR3 length is 13 residues.

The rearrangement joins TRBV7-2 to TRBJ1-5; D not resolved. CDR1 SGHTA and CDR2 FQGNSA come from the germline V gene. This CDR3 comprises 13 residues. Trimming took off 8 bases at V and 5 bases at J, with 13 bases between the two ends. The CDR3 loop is CASDQGYDQPQHF. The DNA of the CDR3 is TGTGCCAGCGACCAAGGGTACGATCAGCCCCAGCATTTT. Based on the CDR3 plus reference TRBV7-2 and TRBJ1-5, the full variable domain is GAGVSQSPSNKVTEKGKDVELRCDPISGHTALYWYRQSLGQGLEFLIYFQGNSAPDKSGLPSDRFSAERTGGSVSTLTIQRTQQEDSAVYLCASDQGYDQPQHFGDGTRLSIL.

The chain's CDR3 is CASSFQGADTGELFF. The CDR3, as DNA: TGCGCCAGCAGCTTCCAGGGGGCGGACACCGGGGAGCTGTTTTTT. The chain recombines TRBV5-1 with TRBJ2-2; 8 bases line up with TRBD1. With 2 bases clipped from V and 3 bases from J, the junction kept 3 bases outside the gene matches. The CDR3 contains 15 residues. The germline CDR1 and CDR2 sequences are SGHRS and YFSETQ.

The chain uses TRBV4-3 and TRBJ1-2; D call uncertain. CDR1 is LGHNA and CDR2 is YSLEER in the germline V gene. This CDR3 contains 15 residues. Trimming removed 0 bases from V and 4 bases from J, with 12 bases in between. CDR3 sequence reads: CASSQDPREGYGYTF. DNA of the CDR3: TGCGCCAGCAGCCAAGATCCGAGGGAAGGCTATGGCTACACCTTC.

The CDR3 loop reads CASSGQGARGTQYF. The CDR3 DNA reads as TGTGCCAGCAGTGGACAGGGGGCTAGGGGGACCCAGTACTTC. The chain carries TRBV2 and TRBJ2-5; 10 bases align to TRBD1. J was trimmed by 7 bases and V by 4 bases; bases with no gene match: 6. CDR1 is SNHLY and CDR2 is FYNNEI in the germline V gene. This CDR3 has 14 amino acids.

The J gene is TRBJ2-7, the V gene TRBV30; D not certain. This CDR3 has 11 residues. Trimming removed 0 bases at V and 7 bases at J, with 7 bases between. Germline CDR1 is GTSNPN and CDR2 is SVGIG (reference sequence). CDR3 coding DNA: TGTGCCTGGAGTGTACAGTGGGAGCAGTACTTC. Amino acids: CAWSVQWEQYF.

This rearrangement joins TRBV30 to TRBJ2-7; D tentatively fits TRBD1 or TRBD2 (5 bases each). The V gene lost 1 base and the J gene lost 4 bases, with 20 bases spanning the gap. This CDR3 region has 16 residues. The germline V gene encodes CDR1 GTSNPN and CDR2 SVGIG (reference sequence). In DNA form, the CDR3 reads TGTGCCTGGAGTGCCCTTTTATTCGGGGCAGCTTACGAGCAGTACTTC. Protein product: CAWSALLFGAAYEQYF.